The 10 T cell receptor beta chains listed next were all sequenced from one sample in a study of regulatory T cells in long-lasting Graves disease. As to time point: newly diagnosed GD, antithyroid drugs for less than 3 months. Researchers made the TCR library from RNA that was extracted from PBMCs. According to the study, TCR beta libraries were built with iRepertoire HTBI primers and CDR3-region Arm-PCR. MiXCR, applied by TCRdb to the multiplex PCR reads, yields one record per CDR3 protein. The top ten clones hold about 15% of a sample with a few hundred thousand distinct CDR3 sequences, 14% of them seen once. The sample was also linked to a second study, of T cells in Graves' hyperthyroidism and ophthalmopathy.

Sequencing was performed on peripheral blood mononuclear cells (PBMCs), taken at new diagnosis, from a patient treated with antithyroid drugs. These TCRs come from a woman in her 50s with Graves disease.

There are many counts of this clonotype. The rearrangement joins TRBV10-3 to TRBJ2-7; weak D call: TRBD2 (5 bases). Germline CDR1 ENHRY, CDR2 SYGVKD. The length of the CDR3 is 13 residues. V was cut by 6 bases and J by 5 bases, with 14 bases left in between. The CDR3 region has the DNA TGTGCCATCAGGGCCGATGAGGGCCACGAGCAGTACTTC. Protein product: CAIRADEGHEQYF.

The chain employs TRBV5-1 and TRBJ2-1; TRBD2 matches at 12 bases. Germline lookup yields CDR1 SGHRS and CDR2 YFSETQ. The trim removed 1 base at V and 5 bases at J, leaving 13 bases unmatched. This CDR3 is built from 19 residues. The CDR3 protein is CASSLWGKKRLAGDNEQFF. In DNA form, the CDR3 reads TGCGCCAGCAGCTTGTGGGGGAAGAAAAGACTAGCGGGGGACAATGAGCAGTTCTTC.

The chain combines TRBV4-1 with TRBJ2-7; D not resolved. Germline CDR1 is MGHRA and CDR2 is YSYEKL. Deletions cut 1 base from V and 3 bases from J, with 10 bases between. CDR3 length: 14 amino acids. Here the CDR3 reads CASSQGVDIYEQYF. CDR3 DNA sequence: TGCGCCAGCAGCCAAGGGGTAGACATCTACGAGCAGTACTTC.

In its sample, this clonotype was seen a few times. The junction differs from germline at one of its ends, possibly a read error. The V gene is TRBV28, the J gene TRBJ2-1, with D possibly being TRBD1 (6 bases). The CDR3 spans 14 residues. Per the germline V gene, CDR1 is MDHEN and CDR2 is SYDVKM. The CDR3 DNA reads as TGTGGCAGCAGTCCCCCTACAGGGAATAATGAGCAGTTCTTC. The encoded protein is CGSSPPTGNNEQFF.

This clonotype was seen many times. V and J are TRBV30 and TRBJ2-5, with 9 bases lining up with TRBD1. The CDR3 sequence is 14 residues long. J lost 5 bases, V lost 0 bases, and 4 bases had no gene match. CDR1 and CDR2 from the germline V gene are GTSNPN and SVGIG (reference sequence). The CDR3 here is CAWSVGQGSETQYF. In nucleotides, the CDR3 is TGTGCCTGGAGTGTTGGACAGGGGAGCGAGACCCAGTACTTC. Together with reference TRBV30 and TRBJ2-5, the CDR3 gives the full variable domain: SQTIHQWPATLVQPVGSPLSLECTVEGTSNPNLYWYRQAAGRGLQLLFYSVGIGQISSEVPQNLSASRPQDRQFILSSKKLLLSDSGFYLCAWSVGQGSETQYFGPGTRLLVL.

This chain uses TRBV19 with TRBJ1-2; maybe TRBD1 (6 bases). Germline V gene sequence: CDR1 LNHDA, CDR2 SQIVND (reference sequence). V was shortened by 8 bases and J by 12 bases, with 19 bases between the two germline ends. The CDR3 totals 12 residues. The CDR3 sequence: CASARDTLSHTF. DNA for the CDR3: TGTGCCAGTGCTAGGGACACCTTGTCTCACACCTTC. Based on the CDR3 plus reference TRBV19 and TRBJ1-2, the full variable domain is DGGITQSPKYLFRKEGQNVTLSCEQNLNHDAMYWYRQDPGQGLRLIYYSQIVNDFQKGDIAEGYSVSREKKESFPLTVTSAQKNPTAFYLCASARDTLSHTFGSGTRLTVV.

The gene calls are TRBV12-3 or TRBV12-4 and TRBJ2-7, with 10 bases identical to TRBD2. The V segment lost 7 bases and the J segment 6 bases; nucleotides outside the gene matches: 15. This CDR3 has 16 amino acids. This CDR3 is CASTPRVLAGSGEQYF. The CDR3 coding sequence is TGTGCCAGCACTCCCCGAGTACTAGCGGGATCAGGCGAGCAGTACTTC.

In its sample, this clonotype was seen many times. J is TRBJ2-5 and V is TRBV9; 12 nucleotides align to TRBD2. Trimming took 4 bases from V and 0 from J; bases not matched to a gene: 4. Germline lookup yields CDR1 SGDLS and CDR2 YYNGEE. This CDR3 has 16 residues. CDR3 loop: CASSNGLAGYQETQYF. CDR3 nucleotides: TGTGCCAGCAGCAATGGACTAGCGGGATACCAAGAGACCCAGTACTTC.

There are a few counts of this clonotype. The chain joins TRBV4-1 to TRBJ2-6; D unresolved. This CDR3 contains 12 residues. Germline V gene sequence: CDR1 MGHRA, CDR2 YSYEKL. In DNA form, the CDR3 reads TGCGAGTCAGACTCTGGGGCCAACGTCCTGACTTTC. It yields the protein CESDSGANVLTF.

This clonotype was found many times. The chain is built from TRBV12-3 or TRBV12-4 and TRBJ2-7; 7 bases align to TRBD1. V lost 6 bases and J lost 1; bases outside the gene matches: 9. The CDR3 runs 15 residues. The CDR3 sequence is CASRLSGTASYEQYF. CDR3 nucleotide sequence: TGTGCCAGCAGATTATCCGGGACAGCTTCCTACGAGCAGTACTTC.